This T cell receptor beta chain was recovered during a study of T cells in localized non-small cell lung cancer. For this clone: Its matching antigen is unknown.

Points from the study as a whole: Detection in adjacent lung was observed for a median about 56 of the top 100 tumor clones. It was uninvolved adjacent lung that showed the highest T cell clonality, exceeding tumor. Because sequencing included only one region (of the tumor), heterogeneity remains possible. A higher density of T cells in blood coincided with extended overall survival.

The data were produced by immunoSEQ multiplex PCR, yet TCRdb's version contains in-frame clones alone and is incomplete. This table has about 78,000 clones, about four fifths appearing once. This CDR3 is 14 amino acids long. CDR1 and CDR2 (germline): SGHRS, YFSETQ. Between the trimmed V and J ends, which lost 2 bases and 2 bases, there was a span of 11 bases. The receptor was isolated from a man aged 35 to 69 with stage I lung adenocarcinoma. The specimen was peripheral blood, collected before any cancer treatment. The V gene is TRBV5-1, the J gene TRBJ2-7, with a possible D match to TRBD2 (5 bases). The CDR3 spells CASSFGVGAYEQYF. DNA of the CDR3: TGCGCCAGCAGCTTCGGAGTGGGAGCCTACGAGCAGTACTTC.